Sequencing of this T cell receptor beta chain was carried out in a study of regulatory T cells in long-lasting Graves disease. Construction of the TCR beta libraries employed iRepertoire HTBI primers in conjunction with Arm-PCR of CDR3 regions. A single record per CDR3 protein comes from TCRdb applying MiXCR to the multiplex PCR reads. The repertoire holds 350,000 to 500,000 distinct CDR3 sequences, with around 17% as singletons. Specified time point: newly diagnosed GD, antithyroid drugs for less than 3 months. PBMC-extracted RNA yielded the TCR library. The CDR3 is 16 amino acids. Germline V gene data show CDR1 as SGHDN and CDR2 as FVKESK. V was pared by 6 bases and J by 5 bases, with 19 bases between. This clonotype was counted between two and nine times. The same sample was also studied in work on T cells in Graves' hyperthyroidism and ophthalmopathy.

The sample was peripheral blood mononuclear cells (PBMCs), taken at new diagnosis, from a patient treated with antithyroid drugs. The source of this sequence is a woman aged 25 to 39 with Graves disease. The rearrangement joins TRBV14 to TRBJ1-4, with D maybe TRBD1 (5 bases). The CDR3 region has the DNA TGTGCCAGCAGTAAAGAAGGGAGGGGTCGAAATGAAAAACTGTTTTTT. This gives the protein CASSKEGRGRNEKLFF.